The sequence of this T cell receptor (beta chain) was determined in a study of blood T cell repertoires in COVID-19. Method: immunoSEQ multiplex PCR; TCRdb's copy keeps in-frame clones and lacks some. Of 250,000 or so clones listed, 86% are singletons. V lost 4 bases and J lost 4, with 15 bases in between. The CDR3 totals 15 residues. V is TRBV5-3 and J is TRBJ1-5; possible D gene TRBD1, 5 bases. TRBV5-3 is an ORF, with its function uncertain. The TCR sequence derives from a man older than 75 with acute or convalescent COVID-19. The source material was peripheral blood. The CDR3 protein is CARSGGGSRNQPQHF. DNA for the CDR3: TGTGCCAGAAGCGGCGGGGGATCGCGTAATCAGCCCCAGCATTTT.